These 30 T cell receptor beta chains were sequenced from one sample in a study of T cell responses to AZD1222 COVID-19 vaccine. Here immunoSEQ multiplex PCR was the method, and the copy in TCRdb shows in-frame clones only, minus some. The sample has about 140,000 clones; around nine tenths are singletons. The sample in question was peripheral blood, obtained 28 days after the second AZD1222 dose. Every receptor here comes from an adult who received the AZD1222 COVID-19 vaccine.

The rearrangement joins TRBV6-5 to TRBJ2-2; D perhaps matches TRBD1 (6 bases). CDR3 size: 14 residues. Trimming cost V 1 base and J 5 bases, with 8 bases left between them. Germline values: CDR1 MNHEY, CDR2 SVGAGI. CDR3 nucleotide sequence: TGTGCCAGCAGTTACTGGGGGCGGACCGGGGAGCTGTTTTTT. Amino acid sequence: CASSYWGRTGELFF.

The V gene is TRBV9, the J gene TRBJ2-1; D tentatively fits TRBD1 or TRBD2 (5 bases each). The CDR3 is 12 residues long. V dropped 1 base and J dropped 12 bases, with 11 bases sitting between them. CDR1 is SGDLS and CDR2 is YYNGEE in the germline V gene. The CDR3 sequence is CASSVTSGRQFF. In DNA form, the CDR3 reads TGTGCCAGCAGCGTAACCTCGGGACGGCAGTTCTTC.

This clone was observed a single time. J is TRBJ2-3 and V is TRBV5-4; 12 bases match TRBD2. V was pared by 0 bases and J by 2 bases, with 7 bases of the junction left unmatched. The CDR3 extends over 18 amino acids. In germline, CDR1 is SGHNT, CDR2 YYREEE (reference sequence). The CDR3 loop is CASSLDLTSGSSTDTQYF. The CDR3 nucleotides read TGTGCCAGCAGCTTGGATTTGACTAGCGGGAGTTCCACAGATACGCAGTATTTT.

This clone was observed a few times. The chain recombines TRBV28 with TRBJ2-2; D uncertain. Trimming stripped 2 bases from V and 3 bases from J, with 4 bases between. The CDR3 runs 13 residues. Germline V gene lookup returns CDR1 MDHEN and CDR2 SYDVKM. CDR3 protein: CASSLLDTGELFF. The CDR3 DNA is TGTGCCAGCAGTTTACTGGACACCGGGGAGCTGTTTTTT.

The rearrangement links TRBV5-1 to TRBJ2-3; the D is unclear. Germline lookup yields CDR1 SGHRS and CDR2 YFSETQ. The CDR3 runs 14 residues. The ends were cut back, 0 bases at V and 3 bases at J, with 8 bases in the middle. The CDR3 loop reads CASSLGLPTDTQYF. The CDR3 region has the DNA TGCGCCAGCAGCTTGGGCTTACCAACAGATACGCAGTATTTT.

The chain carries TRBV7-9 and TRBJ1-1, with unresolved D. There are 13 residues in the CDR3. Germline V gene sequence: CDR1 SEHNR, CDR2 FQNEAQ (reference sequence). V lost 4 bases, J lost 9 bases, and 15 bases lay in between. The chain's CDR3 is CASSYKDPTKAFF. CDR3 DNA: TGTGCCAGCAGCTATAAGGACCCTACGAAAGCTTTCTTT.

This clone has a handful of counts. The chain carries TRBV21-1 and TRBJ1-6; TRBD1 was called by the table and not checked on the DNA. TRBV21-1 is classified as a pseudogene. There are 15 residues in the CDR3. CDR3 region: CASSNRDNRNSPLHF. The CDR3 DNA is TGTGCCAGCAGCAACCGGGACAACCGTAATTCACCCCTCCACTTT.

Only a few counts were recorded for this clone. The chain carries TRBV18 and TRBJ1-6; TRBD1 is a possible D gene (6 bases). With 6 bases removed from V and 9 bases from J, the gap between germline ends came to 15 bases. CDR3 length: 14 amino acids. Germline V gene data show CDR1 as KGHSH and CDR2 as LQKENI. The CDR3 protein is CASSRGLEGSPLHF. The DNA for the CDR3 is TGTGCCAGCTCCAGGGGCCTTGAGGGTTCACCCCTCCACTTT.

This chain links TRBV4-1 with TRBJ2-3; D perhaps matches TRBD1 (6 bases). CDR1 MGHRA and CDR2 YSYEKL come from the germline V gene. Between the trimmed V and J ends, which lost 3 bases and 0 bases, there was a span of 16 bases. This CDR3 is built from 17 residues. The CDR3 reads CASSQPGQLGSTDTQYF. Written as DNA, the CDR3 is TGCGCCAGCAGCCAGCCCGGACAGTTGGGTAGCACAGATACGCAGTATTTT.

The V and J genes are TRBV7-2 and TRBJ2-2; D perhaps matches TRBD2 (6 bases). Germline V gene data show CDR1 as SGHTA and CDR2 as FQGNSA. This CDR3 region has 12 residues. Trimming left V 7 bases short and J 6 bases short, with 9 bases between. The DNA of the CDR3 is TGTGCCAGCACGGCTAGCGCCGGGGAGCTGTTTTTT. Translated: CASTASAGELFF.

The V gene is TRBV18, the J gene TRBJ1-1, with TRBD1 matching 7 bases. This CDR3 has 16 amino acids. CDR1 is KGHSH, CDR2 LQKENI, per germline. Trimming took 2 bases from V and 1 from J; bases not matched to a gene: 7. In DNA, the CDR3 is TGTGCCAGCTCACCAGACAGGGCAAAATCGAACACTGAAGCTTTCTTT. Translation gives CASSPDRAKSNTEAFF. The full variable domain, completed using reference TRBV18 and TRBJ1-1, is NAGVMQNPRHLVRRRGQEARLRCSPMKGHSHVYWYRQLPEEGLKFMVYLQKENIIDESGMPKERFSAEFPKEGPSILRIQQVVRGDSAAYFCASSPDRAKSNTEAFFGQGTRLTVV.

On this clone: Here the CDR3 omits its conserved ending phenylalanine or tryptophan, so a read error is the likely source. Because the CDR3's place on the DNA is in doubt, the DNA is left out and the CDR3 is given as listed by TCRdb. The CDR3 loop reads CASSIAPRRR. The V gene is TRBV19, the J gene TRBJ1-3. The CDR3 length equals 10 residues, ends included. CDR1 and CDR2 (germline): LNHDA, SQIVND (reference sequence).

The genes are TRBV4-1 and TRBJ1-4; 7 bases are shared with TRBD1. The CDR3 totals 13 residues. V lost 10 bases to trimming and J lost 8 bases; unmatched junction nucleotides: 10. Looked up from germline, CDR1 is MGHRA and CDR2 is YSYEKL. CDR3 DNA sequence: TGCGCCACCGGTCGGACAGGTGGCGAAAAACTGTTTTTT. It is translated as CATGRTGGEKLFF.

The chain uses TRBV19 and TRBJ1-4; 9 bases match TRBD1. CDR1 is LNHDA, CDR2 SQIVND, per germline (reference sequence). The CDR3 totals 13 residues. V trimming: 9 bases; J trimming: 4 bases; junction bases outside the gene matches: 3. The CDR3 loop is CASRDRVNEKLFF. Written as DNA, the CDR3 is TGTGCCAGCAGGGACAGGGTTAATGAAAAACTGTTTTTT.

The chain combines TRBV7-9 with TRBJ1-2, with 9 bases that match TRBD1. V lost 1 base to trimming and J lost 6 bases; unmatched junction nucleotides: 0. This CDR3 contains 13 residues. CDR1 and CDR2 from the germline V gene are SEHNR and FQNEAQ (reference sequence). CDR3 protein: CASSLGTGDGYTF. DNA for the CDR3: TGTGCCAGCAGCTTAGGGACAGGGGATGGCTACACCTTC.

The chain is built from TRBV12-3 or TRBV12-4 and TRBJ2-3, with a weak D call TRBD2 (6 bases). V was pared by 7 bases and J by 5 bases, with 13 bases between. The length of the CDR3 is 13 residues. The CDR3 protein is CASTSMEGDTQYF. In DNA form, the CDR3 reads TGTGCCAGCACCTCTATGGAGGGAGATACGCAGTATTTT.

This chain joins TRBV4-2 and TRBJ1-6; D is uncertain. The CDR3 is 16 residues long. The V and J ends lost 0 bases and 10 bases respectively, with 16 bases between them. Germline CDR1 LGHNA, CDR2 YNFKEQ. In DNA form, the CDR3 reads TGTGCCAGCAGCCAAGAGCCAACGGTCGGGCCCTCACCCCTCCACTTT. It specifies CASSQEPTVGPSPLHF.

The chain recombines TRBV28 with TRBJ2-7; TRBD2 is a possible D gene (7 bases). The CDR3 has 19 residues. CDR1 and CDR2 (germline): MDHEN, SYDVKM. The V gene lost 5 bases and the J gene lost 0 bases, with 26 bases spanning the gap. This chain's CDR3 is CASSPLGGPRGFSSYEQYF. The CDR3 region has the DNA TGTGCCAGCAGTCCACTGGGGGGGCCCCGTGGTTTTAGCTCCTACGAGCAGTACTTC.

This clone was recorded once. The rearrangement links TRBV4-3 to TRBJ2-3; 9 nucleotides agree with TRBD2. CDR3 length equals 18 residues. Losses at the gene ends were 0 bases for V and 1 base for J; bases not matched to a gene: 8. CDR1 is LGHNA and CDR2 is YSLEER in the germline V gene. The CDR3 sequence is CASSQDAAGGGGTDTQYF. CDR3 nucleotide sequence: TGCGCCAGCAGCCAAGATGCGGCCGGCGGGGGGGGCACAGATACGCAGTATTTT.

The chain joins TRBV10-3 to TRBJ2-2; 13 nucleotides line up with TRBD2. CDR1 is ENHRY and CDR2 is SYGVKD in the germline V gene. Unmatched junction bases numbered 8, after V lost 8 bases and J lost 5 bases. The CDR3 has 16 residues. The CDR3, as DNA: TGTGCCATCTCAACCGGACTAGCGGGGGATACCGGGGAGCTGTTTTTT. Translated, it gives CAISTGLAGDTGELFF.

The chain employs TRBV12-3 or TRBV12-4 and TRBJ1-1; D gene unclear. The CDR3 consists of 13 residues. Trimming took off 3 bases at V and 4 bases at J, with 9 bases between the two ends. The CDR3 DNA reads TGTGCCAGCAGTTTTCGCGAGGGCACTGAAGCTTTCTTT. Translation: CASSFREGTEAFF.

CDR3 sequence reads: CASSPARPQSSGEQFF. CDR3 coding DNA: TGTGCCAGCAGCCCCGCCCGGCCCCAGTCCTCAGGTGAGCAGTTCTTC. This sequence joins TRBV3-1 (or the pseudogene TRBV3-2) and TRBJ2-1; D is uncertain. CDR1 is LGHDT, CDR2 YNNKEL, per germline (reference sequence). With 4 bases removed from V and 9 bases from J, the gap between germline ends came to 22 bases. The CDR3 consists of 16 residues.

The rearrangement uses TRBV27 and TRBJ2-7, with 10 bases fitting TRBD2. Trimming cost V 5 bases and J 6 bases; bases outside gene matches: 13. In germline, CDR1 is MNHEY, CDR2 SMNVEV (reference sequence). This CDR3 is built from 16 residues. The CDR3 protein is CASSARTPSGSGEQYF. CDR3 bases: TGTGCCAGCAGTGCCCGGACTCCTAGCGGGAGCGGCGAGCAGTACTTC.

The chain carries TRBV3-1 (or the pseudogene TRBV3-2) and TRBJ1-2; D uncertain. V lost 4 bases to trimming and J lost 8 bases, with 14 bases between them. The CDR3 sequence is 13 residues long. Germline V CDR1 and CDR2: LGHDT, YNNKEL (reference sequence). The chain's CDR3 is CASSPLGNRGYTF. The CDR3 DNA reads TGTGCCAGCAGCCCATTAGGAAATAGGGGCTACACCTTC.

As to this clone: Other DNA sequences from this sample encode an identical CDR3 as well. The chain recombines TRBV27 with TRBJ1-3, with D perhaps TRBD1 (5 bases). Deletions cut 6 bases from V and 0 bases from J, with 9 bases between. CDR1 is MNHEY, CDR2 SMNVEV, per germline (reference sequence). This CDR3 spans 14 amino acids. The CDR3 loop reads CASRQGASGNTIYF. Here the CDR3 DNA reads TGTGCCAGCAGGCAGGGAGCCTCTGGAAACACCATATATTTT.

The chain has TRBV10-3 and TRBJ2-1; a possible D gene is TRBD2 (6 bases). Germline CDR1 reads ENHRY; CDR2 reads SYGVKD. Between the trimmed V and J ends, which lost 3 bases and 7 bases, there was a span of 19 bases. This CDR3 comprises 16 residues. The DNA of the CDR3 is TGTGCCATCAGTGAAAGTTTTGGGGACTCGGGGAATGAGCAGTTCTTC. Protein product: CAISESFGDSGNEQFF.

Only one count was recorded for this clone. The chain carries TRBV12-3 or TRBV12-4 and TRBJ1-3; D ambiguous. The CDR3 runs to 12 residues. V lost 3 bases, J lost 8 bases, and 8 bases lay in between. The CDR3 DNA sequence: TGTGCCAGCAGTTTTGCAGGAGACACCATATATTTT. Amino acids: CASSFAGDTIYF.

J is TRBJ1-3 and V is TRBV7-2; TRBD1 agrees at 10 bases. Trimming removed 3 bases from V and 1 base from J; junction bases left unmatched: 3. The CDR3 sequence is 16 residues long. In germline, CDR1 is SGHTA, CDR2 FQGNSA. CDR3 loop: CASSFRTGGSGNTIYF. Here the CDR3 DNA reads TGTGCCAGCAGCTTCCGGACAGGGGGTTCTGGAAACACCATATATTTT.

The genes are TRBV4-2 and TRBJ1-2; D gene uncertain. This CDR3 region has 13 residues. Trimming pared 0 bases from V and 6 bases from J, leaving 8 bases between. Per germline, CDR1 LGHNA and CDR2 YNFKEQ. CDR3 in DNA: TGTGCCAGCAGCCAAGACGTCCTAGATGGCTACACCTTC. This sequence encodes CASSQDVLDGYTF.

This chain links TRBV6-5 with TRBJ1-6, with D possibly being TRBD1 (5 bases). V was pared by 8 bases and J by 0 bases, with 8 bases between. Germline V lookup: CDR1 MNHEY, CDR2 SVGAGI. This CDR3 region has 14 residues. The CDR3 sequence is CASRGSSYNSPLHF. Here the CDR3 DNA reads TGTGCCAGCCGGGGGAGCTCCTATAATTCACCCCTCCACTTT.